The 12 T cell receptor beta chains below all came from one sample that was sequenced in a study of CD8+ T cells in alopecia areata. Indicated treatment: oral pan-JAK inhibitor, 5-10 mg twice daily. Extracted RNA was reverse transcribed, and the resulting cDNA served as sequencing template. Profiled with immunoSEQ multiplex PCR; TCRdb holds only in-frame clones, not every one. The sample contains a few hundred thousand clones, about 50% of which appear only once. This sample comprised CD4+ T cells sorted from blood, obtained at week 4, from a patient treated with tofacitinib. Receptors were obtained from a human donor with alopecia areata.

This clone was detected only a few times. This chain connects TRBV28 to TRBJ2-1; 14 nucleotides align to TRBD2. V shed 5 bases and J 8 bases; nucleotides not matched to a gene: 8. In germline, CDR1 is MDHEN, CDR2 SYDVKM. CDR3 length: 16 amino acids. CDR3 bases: TGTGCCAGCAGTCCTAGGACTAGCGGGGGGCGTCATGAGCAGTTCTTC. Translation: CASSPRTSGGRHEQFF.

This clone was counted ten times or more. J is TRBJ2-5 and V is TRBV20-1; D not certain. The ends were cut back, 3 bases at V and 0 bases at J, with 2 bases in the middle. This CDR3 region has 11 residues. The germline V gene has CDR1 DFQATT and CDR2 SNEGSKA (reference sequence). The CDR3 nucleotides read TGCAGTGCTAGTAACCAAGAGACCCAGTACTTC. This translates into CSASNQETQYF.

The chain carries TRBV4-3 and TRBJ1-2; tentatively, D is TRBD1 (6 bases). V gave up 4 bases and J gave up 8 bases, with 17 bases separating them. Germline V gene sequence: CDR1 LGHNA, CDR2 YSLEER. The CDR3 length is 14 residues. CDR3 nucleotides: TGCGCCAGCAGCCGAACGAGGGGGGGCCTGGGCTACACCTTC. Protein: CASSRTRGGLGYTF.

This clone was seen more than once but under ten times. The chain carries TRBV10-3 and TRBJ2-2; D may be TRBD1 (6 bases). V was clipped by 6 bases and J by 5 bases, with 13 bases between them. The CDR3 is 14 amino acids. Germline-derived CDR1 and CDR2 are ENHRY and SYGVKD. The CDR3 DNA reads TGTGCCATCAGACCCGGACAGAGGACCGGGGAGCTGTTTTTT. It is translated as CAIRPGQRTGELFF.

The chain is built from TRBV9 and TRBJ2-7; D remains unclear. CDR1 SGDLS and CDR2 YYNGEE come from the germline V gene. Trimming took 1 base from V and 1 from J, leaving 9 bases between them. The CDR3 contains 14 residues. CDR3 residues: CASSVTSTSYEQYF. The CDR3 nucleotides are TGTGCCAGCAGCGTAACGAGCACTTCCTACGAGCAGTACTTC.

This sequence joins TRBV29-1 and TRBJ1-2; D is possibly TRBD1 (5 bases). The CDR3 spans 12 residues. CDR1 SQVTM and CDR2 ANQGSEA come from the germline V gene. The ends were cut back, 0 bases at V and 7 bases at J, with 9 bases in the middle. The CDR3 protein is CSVEDRVAGYTF. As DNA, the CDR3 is TGCAGCGTTGAAGACAGGGTGGCTGGCTACACCTTC.

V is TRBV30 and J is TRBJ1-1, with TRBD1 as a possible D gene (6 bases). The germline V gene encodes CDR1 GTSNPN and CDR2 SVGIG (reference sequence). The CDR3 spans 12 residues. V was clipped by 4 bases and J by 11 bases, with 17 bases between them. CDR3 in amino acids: CAWNVRGRGAFF. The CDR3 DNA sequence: TGTGCCTGGAACGTTAGGGGGAGAGGGGCTTTCTTT.

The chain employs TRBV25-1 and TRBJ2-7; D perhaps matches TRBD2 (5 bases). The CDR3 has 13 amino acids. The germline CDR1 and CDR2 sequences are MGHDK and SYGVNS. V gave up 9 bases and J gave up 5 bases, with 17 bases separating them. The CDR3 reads CASSRVRFDEQYF. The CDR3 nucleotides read TGTGCCAGTTCGAGGGTTCGGTTTGACGAGCAGTACTTC.

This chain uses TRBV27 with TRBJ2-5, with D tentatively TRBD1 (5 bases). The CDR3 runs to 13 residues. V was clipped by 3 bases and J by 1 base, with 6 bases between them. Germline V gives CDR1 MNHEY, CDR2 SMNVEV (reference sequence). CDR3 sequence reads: CASSFTGQETQYF. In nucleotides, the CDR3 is TGTGCCAGCAGTTTTACAGGCCAAGAGACCCAGTACTTC.

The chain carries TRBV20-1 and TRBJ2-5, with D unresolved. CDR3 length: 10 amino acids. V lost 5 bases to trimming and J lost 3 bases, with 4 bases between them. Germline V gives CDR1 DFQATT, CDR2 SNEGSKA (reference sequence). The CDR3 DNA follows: TGCAGTGCTGCCGAAGAGACCCAGTACTTC. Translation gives CSAAEETQYF.

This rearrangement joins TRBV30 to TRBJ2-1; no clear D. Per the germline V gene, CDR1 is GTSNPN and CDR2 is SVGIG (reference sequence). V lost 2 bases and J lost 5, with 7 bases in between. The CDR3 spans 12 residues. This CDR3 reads CAWSNNNNEQFF. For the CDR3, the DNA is TGTGCCTGGAGTAACAACAACAATGAGCAGTTCTTC.

CDR3 loop: CSVEDPGGTGHPNEQFF. DNA for the CDR3: TGCAGCGTTGAAGATCCAGGTGGGACAGGCCACCCCAATGAGCAGTTCTTC. This chain joins TRBV29-1 and TRBJ2-1, with 8 positions matching TRBD1. The germline CDR1 and CDR2 sequences are SQVTM and ANQGSEA. After removal of 0 bases from V and 6 bases from J, the junction contained 13 bases not matched to a gene. The CDR3 has 17 amino acids.